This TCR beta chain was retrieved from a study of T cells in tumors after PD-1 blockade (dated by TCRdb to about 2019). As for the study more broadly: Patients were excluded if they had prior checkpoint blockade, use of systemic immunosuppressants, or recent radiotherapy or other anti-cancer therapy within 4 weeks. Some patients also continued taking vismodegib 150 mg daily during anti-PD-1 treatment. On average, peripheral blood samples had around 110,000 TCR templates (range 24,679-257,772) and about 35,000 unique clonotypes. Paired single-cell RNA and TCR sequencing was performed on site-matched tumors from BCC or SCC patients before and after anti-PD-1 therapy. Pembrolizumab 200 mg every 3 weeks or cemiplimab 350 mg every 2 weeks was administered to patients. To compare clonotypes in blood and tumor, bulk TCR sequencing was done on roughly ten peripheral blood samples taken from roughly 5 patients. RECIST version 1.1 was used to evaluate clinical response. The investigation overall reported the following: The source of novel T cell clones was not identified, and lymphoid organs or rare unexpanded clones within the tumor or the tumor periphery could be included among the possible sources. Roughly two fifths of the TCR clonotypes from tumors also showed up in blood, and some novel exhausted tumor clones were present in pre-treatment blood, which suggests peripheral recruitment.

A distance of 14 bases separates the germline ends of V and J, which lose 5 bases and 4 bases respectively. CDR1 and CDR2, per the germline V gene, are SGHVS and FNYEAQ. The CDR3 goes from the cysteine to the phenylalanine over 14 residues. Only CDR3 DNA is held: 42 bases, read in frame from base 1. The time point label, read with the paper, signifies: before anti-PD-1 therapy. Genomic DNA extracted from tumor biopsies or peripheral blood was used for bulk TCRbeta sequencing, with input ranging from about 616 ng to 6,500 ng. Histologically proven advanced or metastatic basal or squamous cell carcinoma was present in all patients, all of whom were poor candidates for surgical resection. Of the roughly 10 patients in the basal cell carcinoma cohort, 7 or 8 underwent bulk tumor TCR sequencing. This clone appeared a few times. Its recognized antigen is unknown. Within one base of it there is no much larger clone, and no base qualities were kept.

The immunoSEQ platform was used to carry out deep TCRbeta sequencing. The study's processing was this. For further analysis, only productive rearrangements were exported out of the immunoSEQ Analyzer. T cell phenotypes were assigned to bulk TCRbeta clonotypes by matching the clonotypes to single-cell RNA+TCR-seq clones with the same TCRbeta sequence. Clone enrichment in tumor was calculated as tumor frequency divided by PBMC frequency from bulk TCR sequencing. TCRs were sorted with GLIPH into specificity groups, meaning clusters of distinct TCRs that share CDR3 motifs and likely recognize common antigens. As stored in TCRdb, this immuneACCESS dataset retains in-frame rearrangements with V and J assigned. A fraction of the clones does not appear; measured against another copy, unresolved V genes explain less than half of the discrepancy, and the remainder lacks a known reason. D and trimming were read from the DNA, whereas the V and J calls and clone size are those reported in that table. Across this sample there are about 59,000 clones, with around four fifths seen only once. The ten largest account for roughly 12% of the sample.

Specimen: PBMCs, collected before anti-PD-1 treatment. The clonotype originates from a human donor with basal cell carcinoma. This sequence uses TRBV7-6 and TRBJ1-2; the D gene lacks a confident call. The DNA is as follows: TGTGCCAGCAGCGGACGAATCCCGCCCTATGGCTACACCTTC. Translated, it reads CASSGRIPPYGYTF.